These 26 T cell receptor beta chains were all obtained from the same sample, sequenced in a study of cytomegalovirus exposure and HLA in healthy donors. A multiplex PCR was run with 60 Vbeta primers and 13 Jbeta primers. Some clones are missing from TCRdb's copy, which holds only in-frame ones; the method was immunoSEQ multiplex PCR. The data show roughly 140,000 clones, around four fifths seen once. Sequenced: PBMCs. The receptors were gathered from a boy younger than 10 in good health and CMV-seronegative.

The V and J genes are TRBV2 and TRBJ2-1; perhaps TRBD2 as D (5 bases). The CDR3 is 14 amino acids. Germline V gene lookup returns CDR1 SNHLY and CDR2 FYNNEI. With 3 bases removed from V and 2 bases from J, the gap between germline ends came to 8 bases. The DNA for the CDR3 is TGTGCCAGCAGTGATCCGGGAACCTACAATGAGCAGTTCTTC. Translated: CASSDPGTYNEQFF.

In this sample, this clone turned up a few times. CDR3 DNA sequence: TGTGCCAGCAGCGGCCACCGGGACAGAGCTCTCGACTCACCCCTCCACTTT. The encoded protein is CASSGHRDRALDSPLHF. This chain joins TRBV9 and TRBJ1-6, with 7 bases fitting TRBD1. Germline CDR1 is SGDLS and CDR2 is YYNGEE. The CDR3 has 17 amino acids. The trim removed 3 bases at V and 10 bases at J, leaving 16 bases unmatched. Full variable domain (remainder filled in from reference TRBV9 and TRBJ1-6): DSGVTQTPKHLITATGQRVTLRCSPRSGDLSVYWYQQSLDQGLQFLIQYYNGEERAKGNILERFSAQQFPDLHSELNLSSLELGDSALYFCASSGHRDRALDSPLHFGNGTRLTVT.

V is TRBV27 and J is TRBJ2-7; D may be TRBD1 (6 bases). The CDR3 totals 13 residues. V lost 3 bases and J 3 bases, leaving 9 bases between the germline ends. CDR1 and CDR2 (germline): MNHEY, SMNVEV (reference sequence). In nucleotides, the CDR3 is TGTGCCAGCAGTTTCGGACAGAACTACGAGCAGTACTTC. Its translation is CASSFGQNYEQYF.

The chain uses TRBV5-4 and TRBJ1-2, with D possibly matching TRBD1 (6 bases). CDR1 and CDR2 (germline): SGHNT, YYREEE (reference sequence). This CDR3 is built from 14 residues. Trimming took off 6 bases at V and 2 bases at J, with 14 bases between the two ends. CDR3 coding DNA: TGTGCCAGCATGCGGTCGGGGGGCAACTATGGCTACACCTTC. Encoded protein: CASMRSGGNYGYTF. The variable domain in full, completed from reference TRBV5-4 and TRBJ1-2, reads ETGVTQSPTHLIKTRGQQVTLRCSSQSGHNTVSWYQQALGQGPQFIFQYYREEENGRGNFPPRFSGLQFPNYSSELNVNALELDDSALYLCASMRSGGNYGYTFGSGTRLTVV.

This chain connects TRBV2 to TRBJ2-1, with TRBD1 as a possible D gene (5 bases). The CDR3 contains 12 residues. Germline V gene data show CDR1 as SNHLY and CDR2 as FYNNEI. V shed 7 bases and J shed 5 bases, with 9 bases lying between them. The CDR3 is CASKAGNNEQFF. The CDR3 region has the DNA TGTGCCAGCAAGGCAGGGAACAATGAGCAGTTCTTC.

The chain employs TRBV28 and TRBJ2-3; 9 bases agree with TRBD1. Germline CDR1 MDHEN, CDR2 SYDVKM. With 8 bases clipped from V and 4 bases from J, the junction kept 7 bases outside the gene matches. CDR3 length: 14 amino acids. CDR3 sequence: CASGRQGEADTQYF. For the CDR3, the DNA is TGTGCCAGCGGTAGACAGGGGGAAGCAGATACGCAGTATTTT.

This clone has just one count. This chain connects TRBV6-1 to TRBJ1-1, with D perhaps matching TRBD1 (5 bases). The germline CDR1 and CDR2 sequences are MNHNS and SASEGT. The CDR3 length is 14 residues. Trimming took off 5 bases at V and 4 bases at J, with 14 bases between the two ends. The CDR3 loop is CASSFAGIGTEAFF. The CDR3, as DNA: TGTGCCAGCAGTTTCGCAGGGATTGGCACTGAAGCTTTCTTT.

V usage is TRBV5-1 and J usage is TRBJ2-3; D gene unclear. The CDR3 totals 14 residues. CDR1 and CDR2 (germline): SGHRS, YFSETQ. Trimming took off 4 bases at V and 0 bases at J, with 9 bases between the two ends. The CDR3 nucleotides read TGCGCCAGCAGCCGGAGACTTAGCACAGATACGCAGTATTTT. It codes for CASSRRLSTDTQYF. The variable domain in full, with the rest retrieved from reference TRBV5-1 and TRBJ2-3, is KAGVTQTPRYLIKTRGQQVTLSCSPISGHRSVSWYQQTPGQGLQFLFEYFSETQRNKGNFPGRFSGRQFSNSRSEMNVSTLELGDSALYLCASSRRLSTDTQYFGPGTRLTVL.

The V and J genes are TRBV5-6 and TRBJ1-5; a possible D gene is TRBD1 (6 bases). This CDR3 spans 15 amino acids. V was pared by 0 bases and J by 4 bases, with 11 bases between. CDR1 SGHDT and CDR2 YYEEEE come from the germline V gene. DNA of the CDR3: TGTGCCAGCAGCTTGGTACAGGGAGTAAATCAGCCCCAGCATTTT. Its translation is CASSLVQGVNQPQHF.

CDR3 coding DNA: TGTGCCAGCAGTTTATGGCAGGGACTAGCGGGAATCAATGAGCAGTTCTTC. Encoded protein: CASSLWQGLAGINEQFF. The V gene is TRBV28, the J gene TRBJ2-1, with 13 bases fitting TRBD2. Germline V gives CDR1 MDHEN, CDR2 SYDVKM. With 0 bases clipped from V and 6 bases from J, the junction kept 5 bases outside the gene matches. The CDR3 consists of 17 residues.

This chain uses TRBV5-1 with TRBJ2-1, with D possibly being TRBD2 (6 bases). The CDR3 contains 14 residues. Germline assignment: CDR1 SGHRS and CDR2 YFSETQ. Trimming took off 4 bases at V and 5 bases at J, with 13 bases between the two ends. The CDR3 coding sequence is TGCGCCAGCAGCCATGCGGGGCTCCACAATGAGCAGTTCTTC. It is translated as CASSHAGLHNEQFF.

This clone was picked up a small number of times. J is TRBJ2-1 and V is TRBV11-2, with 8 nucleotides matching TRBD2. V lost 5 bases to trimming and J lost 8 bases; unmatched junction nucleotides: 8. The germline gives CDR1 SGHAT, CDR2 FQNNGV. The CDR3 length is 14 residues. The CDR3 reads CASSISGVGDEQFF. CDR3 bases: TGTGCCAGCAGCATTAGCGGGGTCGGGGATGAGCAGTTCTTC. Full variable domain (remainder filled in from reference TRBV11-2 and TRBJ2-1): EAGVAQSPRYKIIEKRQSVAFWCNPISGHATLYWYQQILGQGPKLLIQFQNNGVVDDSQLPKDRFSAERLKGVDSTLKIQPAKLEDSAVYLCASSISGVGDEQFFGPGTRLTVL.

V is TRBV18 and J is TRBJ1-2; 7 bases agree with TRBD1. Looked up from germline, CDR1 is KGHSH and CDR2 is LQKENI. The CDR3 has 14 residues. V dropped 6 bases and J dropped 2; count of bases not matched to a gene: 6. CDR3 nucleotide sequence: TGTGCCAGCTCGCCGGGACAGTCGAACTATGGCTACACCTTC. This gives the protein CASSPGQSNYGYTF.

This clone has just a few counts. The chain is built from TRBV7-3 and TRBJ2-1, with 11 bases aligning to TRBD1. CDR1 SGHTA and CDR2 FQGTGA come from the germline V gene. The CDR3 has 16 residues. With 3 bases clipped from V and 4 bases from J, the junction kept 5 bases outside the gene matches. DNA for the CDR3: TGTGCCAGCAGCTTGAGAGGACAGGGGGCGTACAATGAGCAGTTCTTC. Residues: CASSLRGQGAYNEQFF.

This clone was seen once. The V gene is TRBV4-3, the J gene TRBJ2-3, with 7 bases fitting TRBD2. The CDR3 loop spans 17 amino acids. Per the germline V gene, CDR1 is LGHNA and CDR2 is YSLEER. V lost 0 bases to trimming and J lost 5 bases; unmatched junction nucleotides: 11. This CDR3 is CASSQDRWGGKRDTQYF. The CDR3 DNA reads as TGCGCCAGCAGCCAAGATCGGTGGGGGGGGAAGCGAGATACGCAGTATTTT.

This clone has only a few counts. The V and J genes are TRBV29-1 and TRBJ2-1; 7 bases match TRBD2. The germline gives CDR1 SQVTM, CDR2 ANQGSEA. The CDR3 has 15 amino acids. Trimming took 6 bases from V and 1 from J; bases not matched to a gene: 9. CDR3 bases: TGCAGCGTCGCCCGACTAGCCACTTCCTACAATGAGCAGTTCTTC. Protein product: CSVARLATSYNEQFF.

The rearrangement joins TRBV7-2 to TRBJ2-5, with 9 bases lining up with TRBD2. The DNA end is more similar to TRBJ2-7, so the J call may be wrong. There are 15 residues in the CDR3. Germline CDR1 is SGHTA and CDR2 is FQGNSA. The CDR3 sequence is CASRPIAGASYEQYF. CDR3 DNA: TGTGCCAGCAGGCCTATAGCGGGAGCCTCCTACGAGCAGTACTTC.

The rearrangement joins TRBV18 to TRBJ2-5, with 8 bases matching TRBD1. The CDR3 length is 17 residues. In germline, CDR1 is KGHSH, CDR2 LQKENI. Trimming at V came to 3 bases and at J to 5 bases, leaving 14 bases not matched to a gene. As DNA, the CDR3 is TGTGCCAGCTCACCCCTACATAGGACAGGGATGAGGGAGACCCAGTACTTC. It is translated as CASSPLHRTGMRETQYF.

The rearrangement joins TRBV7-6 to TRBJ2-5; 7 bases agree with TRBD1. Per the germline V gene, CDR1 is SGHVS and CDR2 is FNYEAQ. Trimming at V came to 0 bases and at J to 5 bases, leaving 3 bases not matched to a gene. The CDR3 is made up of 14 amino acids. The CDR3, as DNA: TGTGCCAGCAGCTTAGCGACAGGGTGGGAGACCCAGTACTTC. It codes for CASSLATGWETQYF.

The chain links TRBV10-3 to TRBJ1-4; perhaps TRBD1 as D (5 bases). The V and J ends lost 4 bases and 11 bases respectively, with 20 bases between them. CDR3 length: 15 residues. Germline CDR1 and CDR2: ENHRY and SYGVKD. CDR3 residues: CAISGEQTEMRKLFF. CDR3 nucleotide sequence: TGTGCCATCAGTGGCGAACAGACAGAAATGAGGAAACTGTTTTTT.

This chain links TRBV7-3 with TRBJ2-5, with 7 nucleotides matching TRBD1. The DNA end is more similar to TRBJ2-7, so the J call may be wrong. The CDR3 sequence is 13 residues long. Looked up from germline, CDR1 is SGHTA and CDR2 is FQGTGA. The CDR3 coding sequence is TGTGCCAGCAGCCAGAAGACAGGGACCGAGCAGTACTTC. Translating it yields CASSQKTGTEQYF.

This sequence joins TRBV6-1 and TRBJ2-2; 9 nucleotides agree with TRBD2. The V gene end was trimmed by 1 base and the J gene end by 3 bases; junction bases not matched to a gene: 15. This CDR3 region has 20 residues. From germline, CDR1 is MNHNS and CDR2 SASEGT. Written as DNA, the CDR3 is TGTGCCAGCAGTGAAGGTCTTTTGCGGGGGGGCGCTTTTGACACCGGGGAGCTGTTTTTT. Amino acid sequence: CASSEGLLRGGAFDTGELFF.

The chain links TRBV29-1 to TRBJ1-1; 7 bases are shared with TRBD1. The CDR3 contains 15 residues. Germline assignment: CDR1 SQVTM and CDR2 ANQGSEA. Unmatched junction bases numbered 11, after V lost 7 bases and J lost 0 bases. The CDR3 DNA reads as TGCAGCGCGGGGGTTGGGACAGTCATGAACACTGAAGCTTTCTTT. It specifies CSAGVGTVMNTEAFF.

The rearrangement links TRBV6-5 to TRBJ1-1; D might be TRBD1 (6 bases). There are 16 residues in the CDR3. CDR1 and CDR2 (germline): MNHEY, SVGAGI. With 1 base removed from V and 4 bases from J, the gap between germline ends came to 16 bases. In nucleotides, the CDR3 is TGTGCCAGCAGTTACTTCGTTTCAGGGGACGGCACTGAAGCTTTCTTT. Protein sequence: CASSYFVSGDGTEAFF.

The rearrangement uses TRBV6-1 and TRBJ1-2, with D tentatively TRBD1 (6 bases). V was cut by 2 bases and J by 7 bases, with 26 bases left in between. The CDR3 totals 18 residues. Germline V gene lookup returns CDR1 MNHNS and CDR2 SASEGT. CDR3 amino acids: CASSELGRAGAHRSGYTF. The CDR3, as DNA: TGTGCCAGCAGTGAATTAGGAAGGGCAGGGGCCCACCGCAGTGGCTACACCTTC.

V usage is TRBV7-9 and J usage is TRBJ2-3, with 7 positions matching TRBD2. With V trimmed by 1 base and J by 6 bases, 13 bases remained unmatched. The CDR3 has 17 amino acids. Per germline, CDR1 SEHNR and CDR2 FQNEAQ (reference sequence). CDR3 sequence reads: CASSLDGMAGEGDTQYF. In DNA form, the CDR3 reads TGTGCCAGCAGCTTAGACGGAATGGCGGGAGAGGGGGATACGCAGTATTTT.